This T cell receptor (beta chain) stems from a study of T cells expressing NK-cell markers (TCRdb year 2020). A note on the overall study: In sorted CD3+CD56+NKG2C+, CD3+CD56+NKG2C- and CD3+CD56-NKG2C+ T-cell subsets from several donors, TCR beta-chain repertoires were profiled. Among the eight sequenced donors, seven were HCMV-seropositive and one was HCMV-seronegative. All eight donors whose samples were sequenced were randomly selected healthy volunteers, three of them men and five women. Libraries were sequenced as 2 x 150 bp reads on Illumina HiSeq 2000/2500, MiSeq or NextSeq. Broad study findings and their caveats: Those dominant clonotypes were again the most abundant among CD3+CD56-NKG2C+ cells in four donors, at about 28.3-65%. In several donors, the dominant CD3+CD56+NKG2C+ clonotypes ranked among the top 10 CD8+ clonotypes, making up roughly 1.0-7.5% of CD8+ T cells. Whether the expanded NKG2C-expressing T cell clones were specific for HCMV antigens remained unclear.

The instrument given in TCRdb is Illumina HiSeq 2000. TCR beta cDNA libraries were prepared using 5'RACE template switching, which introduced a universal primer site and unique molecular identifiers. cDNA synthesis was primed from the TCR beta constant segment, followed by two successive PCR amplification steps. The paper's data handling went like this. MIGEC was used to demultiplex reads and group the reads by UMI, and MiTCR was used to assemble and quantify clonotypes. To exclude erroneous sequences, only TCR cDNA sequences supported by at least two reads were retained. The tcR package was used for downstream repertoire analysis, and clonotypes were matched across fractions by CDR3 nucleotide sequence plus V segment. VDJmatch was used to annotate antigen specificity against VDJdb, with one amino acid substitution in CDR3 allowed. TCRdb reprocessed the reads and assigns one entry to each CDR3 protein sequence, leaving out DNA. In this record, the V and J calls reflect TCRdb's handling and not the investigators' own analysis. This sample's table has entries for roughly 110,000 distinct CDR3 sequences. The ten largest clones add up to approximately 17% of the sample.

Points on this clonotype: Its antigen target is currently unknown.

Including cysteine and phenylalanine, the CDR3 has 15 amino acids. No DNA sequence was recorded. The germline V gene yields LGHNA for CDR1 and YSLEER for CDR2. To determine HCMV serostatus, a commercial ELISA kit was used to detect HCMV-specific IgG in serum. Ficoll density gradient centrifugation was used to isolate peripheral blood mononuclear cells from blood. The sequence is built from TRBV4-3 and TRBJ1-6. Sequencing was carried out using blood T cells: a sorted CD56 or NKG2C T cell subset, CD4+ or CD8+ T cells, or bulk PBMC T cells (not recorded which). This receptor was identified in a woman between 18 and 70 years old in good health. The CDR3 protein sequence reads: CASSQDDGGLSPLHF.